This TCR beta chain came from a study of CD8 T cells in Susac syndrome. About the study: At the time their blood was drawn, patients with Susac syndrome were either therapy-naive, on corticosteroids (with some of them also receiving intravenous immunoglobulin), or on intravenous immunoglobulin alone. Study results and caveats: It was acknowledged in the study that its TCR sequencing and HLA analysis involved a relatively small number of individuals.

Purification of the CD8+ and CD4+ T cells relied on negative isolation, and TEMRA cells underwent FACS enrichment. The authors reverse transcribed roughly 0.5 to 1 ug RNA with random hexamers. Using its own MiXCR run on the immunoSEQ multiplex PCR reads, TCRdb lists one record per CDR3 protein. The sample yields around 80,000 distinct CDR3 sequences, roughly 96% seen once. The CDR3 has 14 amino acids. V was trimmed by 3 bases and J by 3 bases, leaving 12 bases between them. Germline-derived CDR1 and CDR2 are SGHVS and FQNEAQ. Worth noting for this clonotype: Antigen: not known.

This sequence was found in a human donor with Susac syndrome. V is TRBV7-8 and J is TRBJ2-7; D is undetermined. Input material: CD8+ T cells from PBMCs. The CDR3 DNA reads TGTGCCAGCAGCTTCATGTCCACCAGCTACGAGCAGTACTTC. Its protein is CASSFMSTSYEQYF.